Presented here are 13 T cell receptor beta chains from one specimen sequenced in a study of T-cell reconstitution after alpha-beta-depleted transplantation in children. The TCRbeta library was prepared with unique molecular identifiers. TCRdb reprocessed the PCR reads via MiXCR and lists one record per CDR3 protein. The sample shows 540,000 or so distinct CDR3 sequences, under 30% of them seen only once. Sequencing used PBMCs, mostly from graft donor cells, obtained 360 days after TCRalphabeta/CD19-depleted stem cell transplant. The source is a boy in the first two years of life who had a stem cell transplant for acute myeloid leukemia, so the T cells may come from the graft donor.

The chain couples TRBV6-1 to TRBJ1-1; D unclear. This CDR3 comprises 14 residues. Germline V gene data show CDR1 as MNHNS and CDR2 as SASEGT. V gave up 8 bases and J gave up 0 bases, with 13 bases separating them. As DNA, the CDR3 is TGTGCCAGCGGGAAAGGGAGGGTGAACACTGAAGCTTTCTTT. It codes for CASGKGRVNTEAFF.

The chain combines TRBV4-3 with TRBJ1-1; the D is unclear. The CDR3 sequence is 14 residues long. V gave up 1 base and J gave up 5 bases, with 11 bases separating them. CDR1 and CDR2 (germline): LGHNA, YSLEER. The CDR3 here is CASSQGPKGTEAFF. The DNA of the CDR3 is TGCGCCAGCAGCCAAGGCCCGAAGGGAACTGAAGCTTTCTTT.

The genes are TRBV5-1 and TRBJ2-2; D not resolved. The CDR3 length is 17 residues. Germline V CDR1 and CDR2: SGHRS, YFSETQ. The ends were cut back, 0 bases at V and 3 bases at J, with 15 bases in the middle. Written as DNA, the CDR3 is TGCGCCAGCAGCTTGGAGGCGTTGGTGGGGTACACCGGGGAGCTGTTTTTT. Protein product: CASSLEALVGYTGELFF.

The rearrangement joins TRBV6-1 to TRBJ1-1, with D hard to call. Germline V gene sequence: CDR1 MNHNS, CDR2 SASEGT. Trimming stripped 5 bases from V and 4 bases from J, with 11 bases between. The CDR3 covers 13 residues. CDR3 residues: CASSHKGPTEAFF. The CDR3 DNA reads as TGTGCCAGCAGTCATAAAGGGCCCACTGAAGCTTTCTTT.

The V and J genes are TRBV10-3 and TRBJ2-7; D remains ambiguous. The CDR3 totals 14 residues. V lost 10 bases, J lost 0 bases, and 16 bases lay in between. The germline V gene encodes CDR1 ENHRY and CDR2 SYGVKD. The chain's CDR3 is CATHPLSDSYEQYF. The CDR3 DNA reads TGTGCCACCCACCCTTTGTCCGACTCCTACGAGCAGTACTTC.

This clonotype was observed at least ten times. The chain joins TRBV29-1 to TRBJ2-1, with 7 bases fitting TRBD1. This CDR3 spans 12 amino acids. From germline, CDR1 is SQVTM and CDR2 ANQGSEA. The J segment lost 12 bases and the V segment lost 6 bases, leaving 11 bases of the junction unmatched. CDR3 in amino acids: CSVKTGDSVQFF. The DNA for the CDR3 is TGCAGCGTGAAAACAGGGGATAGTGTGCAGTTCTTC.

This clonotype was seen repeatedly, ten times or more. This chain connects TRBV7-3 to TRBJ2-6; D unresolved. From germline, CDR1 is SGHTA and CDR2 FQGTGA. Trimming removed 6 bases at V and 5 bases at J, with 17 bases between. The CDR3 contains 16 residues. CDR3 protein: CASSTEVALRANVLTF. For the CDR3, the DNA is TGTGCCAGCAGTACAGAGGTCGCTCTGAGGGCCAACGTCCTGACTTTC.

This rearrangement joins TRBV6-1 to TRBJ2-5, with D perhaps TRBD1 (6 bases). CDR1 and CDR2 from the germline V gene are MNHNS and SASEGT. This CDR3 is built from 13 residues. Deletions cut 6 bases from V and 5 bases from J, with 13 bases between. CDR3 loop: CASRVQGFETQYF. For the CDR3, the DNA is TGTGCCAGCAGAGTACAGGGTTTCGAGACCCAGTACTTC.

This clonotype was observed a few times. The chain carries TRBV7-8 and TRBJ2-7, with 8 positions matching TRBD2. The V gene end was trimmed by 6 bases and the J gene end by 2 bases; junction bases not matched to a gene: 6. This CDR3 contains 14 residues. Germline loops: CDR1 SGHVS, CDR2 FQNEAQ. DNA for the CDR3: TGTGCCAGCAGGAAAGCGGGGGTCCCCTACGAGCAGTACTTC. It yields the protein CASRKAGVPYEQYF.

This clonotype was seen ten or more times. The chain uses TRBV2 and TRBJ2-7; D remains unclear. Germline V CDR1 and CDR2: SNHLY, FYNNEI. CDR3 length: 13 residues. V was shortened by 8 bases and J by 1 base, with 12 bases between the two germline ends. CDR3 in DNA: TGTGCCAGCGGTCCCACGGATTCCTACGAGCAGTACTTC. This gives the protein CASGPTDSYEQYF.

This clonotype was counted ten times or more. V and J are TRBV24-1 and TRBJ2-1; a possible D gene is TRBD2 (5 bases). Germline V gives CDR1 KGHDR, CDR2 SFDVKD. Trimming took off 6 bases at V and 0 bases at J, with 8 bases between the two ends. CDR3 length: 14 residues. The CDR3 region has the DNA TGTGCCACCAGTTCAGCGGACTCCTACAATGAGCAGTTCTTC. The encoded protein is CATSSADSYNEQFF.

V usage is TRBV6-1 and J usage is TRBJ2-7; 7 bases are a match to TRBD1. After removal of 5 bases from V and 4 bases from J, the junction contained 17 bases not matched to a gene. CDR1 MNHNS and CDR2 SASEGT come from the germline V gene. The CDR3 contains 17 residues. The CDR3: CASSPLSLDRTEYEQYF. In DNA form, the CDR3 reads TGTGCCAGCAGTCCCCTATCGCTGGACAGGACGGAGTACGAGCAGTACTTC.

The J gene is TRBJ2-2, the V gene TRBV9; D is unresolved. Germline V gene lookup returns CDR1 SGDLS and CDR2 YYNGEE. Between the trimmed V and J ends, which lost 0 bases and 0 bases, there was a span of 18 bases. CDR3 size: 19 residues. CDR3: CASSVAPSGYGPNTGELFF. The DNA of the CDR3 is TGTGCCAGCAGCGTAGCCCCCAGTGGATATGGACCGAACACCGGGGAGCTGTTTTTT.